The TCR beta chain under discussion was sequenced for a study of blood T cell repertoires in COVID-19. Across the whole study: Acute and convalescent COVID-19 samples came from the United States, Italy and Spain. Sources were T cells, B-cell-depleted T cells, or PBMCs; the material itself was cDNA or gDNA.

In the original analysis: From reference gene primer amplification, estimates of nucleated cell counts were derived. The data were produced by immunoSEQ multiplex PCR, yet TCRdb's version contains in-frame clones alone and is incomplete. V and J calls and clone size are copied from that table; D and trimming were computed from the DNA. The repertoire holds some 80,000 clones, with almost 90% as singletons. CDR1 and CDR2 (germline): ENHRY, SYGVKD. V shed 8 bases and J 9 bases; nucleotides not matched to a gene: 9. The CDR3 sequence is 13 residues long. The TCR sequence derives from a human donor in a cohort sampled during active COVID-19. The chain couples TRBV10-3 to TRBJ2-1; 8 bases align to TRBD1. Specimen: peripheral blood. The CDR3 bases are TGTGCCATCGGAGGACAGGGTTATGCTGAGCAGTTCTTC. Encoded protein: CAIGGQGYAEQFF.